This entry describes one TCR beta chain. This sample was included in a study of blood T cell repertoires in COVID-19. Study information: The United States, Italy and Spain were the sources of the acute and convalescent COVID-19 samples. T cells, B-cell-depleted T cells, or PBMCs provided the cDNA or gDNA that served as material.

Methods used by the authors: Amplification of reference gene primers provided the estimated nucleated cell counts. Assay: immunoSEQ multiplex PCR; the TCRdb copy retains only in-frame clones and omits some. V and J calls and clone size are given by that table; D and trimming were obtained from the DNA. The top ten hold 1.5% to 2% of the sample, which has approximately 200,000 clones, more than 75% seen once. What was sequenced was peripheral blood. This sequence was found in a middle-aged man with active or convalescent COVID-19.

The CDR3 sequence is CASSPRTGSSEKLFF. The CDR3 region has the DNA TGTGCCAGCAGCCCGCGGACAGGGTCGAGTGAAAAACTGTTTTTT. The chain recombines TRBV13 with TRBJ1-4; 8 positions agree with TRBD1. The germline CDR1 and CDR2 sequences are PRHDT and FYEKMQ (reference sequence). The V gene end was trimmed by 5 bases and the J gene end by 7 bases; junction bases not matched to a gene: 9. The CDR3 has 15 amino acids.